These 3 T cell receptor beta chains were sequenced from one sample in a study of OX40 agonist ivuxolimab in advanced cancers. Some clones are missing from TCRdb's copy, which holds only in-frame ones; the method was immunoSEQ multiplex PCR. The sample records over 55,000 clones, about 89% being singletons. Sequenced material: CD4+ or CD8+ T cells sorted from blood, taken in a trial of the OX40 agonist ivuxolimab. The origin of the receptors is an adult with an advanced solid tumor such as melanoma, head and neck, liver or kidney cancer.

The rearrangement uses TRBV28 and TRBJ2-2; 9 nucleotides align to TRBD2. The CDR3 contains 19 residues. Germline CDR1 MDHEN, CDR2 SYDVKM. J was trimmed by 7 bases and V by 3 bases; bases with no gene match: 18. The CDR3 DNA sequence: TGTGCCAGCAGTTTTGAAGTCTCATGGCGGGAGGGCAGAGTCGGGGAGCTGTTTTTT. Protein: CASSFEVSWREGRVGELFF.

This chain links TRBV4-3 with TRBJ2-2; D ambiguous. The CDR3 contains 14 residues. The V end was cut by 0 bases, the J end by 5 bases, with 7 bases between. Germline V lookup: CDR1 LGHNA, CDR2 YSLEER. CDR3 DNA: TGCGCCAGCAGCCAAGATTGGGGTACCGGGGAGCTGTTTTTT. It yields the protein CASSQDWGTGELFF.

V and J are TRBV14 and TRBJ1-2; D perhaps matches TRBD1 (5 bases). The germline V and J ends were trimmed by 0 bases and 2 bases, with 7 bases remaining between them. Looked up from germline, CDR1 is SGHDN and CDR2 is FVKESK. The CDR3 covers 14 residues. CDR3 bases: TGTGCCAGCAGCCAAGATCAGGGAAACTATGGCTACACCTTC. This encodes CASSQDQGNYGYTF.